This TCR beta chain was found in a study of response to subunit inactivated influenza vaccine. TCRdb re-called the RT-PCR reads through MiXCR, storing one row per CDR3 protein. Of 500,000 or so distinct CDR3 sequences listed, approximately 16% are singletons. The CDR3 is 13 residues long. Germline-derived CDR1 and CDR2 are SNHLY and FYNNEI. V was shortened by 6 bases and J by 6 bases, with 14 bases between the two germline ends. Whole-study results and caveats: There was a suggestion from the authors that each seasonal influenza vaccination recruits few new T cells.

Regarding this clonotype: The target antigen is unknown.

This receptor was obtained from a man between 50 and 69 years old who received an inactivated influenza vaccine. The rearrangement joins TRBV2 to TRBJ1-1; D call uncertain. This specimen was CD4+ T cells sorted from PBMCs, taken 23 to 25 months after vaccination. In nucleotides, the CDR3 is TGTGCCAGCAGCCGAGGTTCGCTCTCTGAAGCTTTCTTT. Translating gives CASSRGSLSEAFF.